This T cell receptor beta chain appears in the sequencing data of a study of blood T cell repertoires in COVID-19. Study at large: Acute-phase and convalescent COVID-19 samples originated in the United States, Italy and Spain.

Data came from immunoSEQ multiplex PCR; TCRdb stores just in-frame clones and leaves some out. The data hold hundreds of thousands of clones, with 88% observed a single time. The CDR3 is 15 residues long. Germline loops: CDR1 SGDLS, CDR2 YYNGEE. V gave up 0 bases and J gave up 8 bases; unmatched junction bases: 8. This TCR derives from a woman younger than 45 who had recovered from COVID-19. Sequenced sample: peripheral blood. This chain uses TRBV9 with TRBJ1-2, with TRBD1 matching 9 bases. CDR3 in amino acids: CASSVAGQGGVGYTF. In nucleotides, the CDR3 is TGTGCCAGCAGCGTAGCGGGACAGGGAGGGGTGGGCTACACCTTC.